This T cell receptor beta chain was sequenced in a study of cytomegalovirus exposure and HLA in healthy donors. Looking at the study overall: In an early release, HLA-typed donors contributed tens of millions of unique TCR sequences.

The study's findings and limits: Sequencing had likely introduced a cluster of highly shared sequence variants as an artifact. High sensitivity and specificity were reportedly achieved when the classifier diagnosed cytomegalovirus status.

Primers included in the PCR were 60 Vbeta and 13 Jbeta primers. This table comes from immunoSEQ multiplex PCR, and its TCRdb copy is limited to in-frame clones, with some not included. The table lists around 130,000 clones, approximately 67% of them singletons. To note about this clone: Its antigen is still unknown.

The germline gives CDR1 MNHEY, CDR2 SVGAGI. The CDR3 sequence is 13 residues long. V was cut by 6 bases and J by 1 base, with 9 bases left in between. The genes are TRBV6-5 and TRBJ1-1; perhaps TRBD1 as D (5 bases). The sample consisted of PBMCs. This TCR was recovered from a man younger than 35 in good health and CMV-seronegative. CDR3 in DNA: TGTGCCAGCAGCCGGGGGTGGAACACTGAAGCTTTCTTT. As protein: CASSRGWNTEAFF.